Listed here are 21 T cell receptor beta chains from one sample, sequenced in a study of T cell responses to AZD1222 COVID-19 vaccine. Profiled with immunoSEQ multiplex PCR; TCRdb holds only in-frame clones, not every one. This sample has over 150,000 clones, with around 87% found just once. The specimen was peripheral blood, collected on day 0 of AZD1222 vaccination. The receptors come from an adult in good health.

Details on this clone: Other DNA sequences of this sample code for an identical CDR3. V and J are TRBV5-1 and TRBJ2-2; D is unresolved. Germline V gives CDR1 SGHRS, CDR2 YFSETQ. This CDR3 is 12 amino acids long. Trimming stripped 3 bases from V and 0 bases from J, with 0 bases between. CDR3 sequence: CASSSNTGELFF. The CDR3, as DNA: TGCGCCAGCAGCTCGAACACCGGGGAGCTGTTTTTT.

CDR3: CASSPAKGGTGELFF. The CDR3 nucleotides are TGTGCCAGCAGCCCAGCGAAAGGTGGGACCGGGGAGCTGTTTTTT. The chain couples TRBV5-5 to TRBJ2-2; no reliable D call. This CDR3 spans 15 amino acids. Germline CDR1 reads SGHKS; CDR2 reads YYEKEE (reference sequence). With 4 bases removed from V and 5 bases from J, the gap between germline ends came to 15 bases.

This sequence joins TRBV5-1 and TRBJ1-1; possibly TRBD1 for D (6 bases). Per germline, CDR1 SGHRS and CDR2 YFSETQ. The CDR3 spans 14 residues. Trimming shortened V by 0 bases and J by 4 bases, and 10 bases separated the two germline ends. The CDR3 is CASSLGTGSTEAFF. CDR3 sequence (DNA): TGCGCCAGCAGCTTGGGTACAGGGAGCACTGAAGCTTTCTTT.

The V and J genes are TRBV18 and TRBJ2-3; 13 bases line up with TRBD2. After removal of 5 bases from V and 4 bases from J, the junction contained 3 bases not matched to a gene. The CDR3 runs to 15 residues. The V gene's germline CDR1 is KGHSH and CDR2 LQKENI. The CDR3 here is CASSSGLAGADTQYF. CDR3 DNA: TGTGCCAGCTCAAGCGGACTAGCGGGAGCAGATACGCAGTATTTT.

The chain employs TRBV7-8 and TRBJ2-3, with 10 bases aligning to TRBD1. The CDR3 covers 16 residues. V was clipped by 5 bases and J by 2 bases; unmatched bases: 7. Germline CDR1 and CDR2: SGHVS and FQNEAQ. CDR3 bases: TGTGCCAGCAGCCCCGGGACAGGGGCGACCACAGATACGCAGTATTTT. Translating gives CASSPGTGATTDTQYF.

The chain joins TRBV12-3 or TRBV12-4 to TRBJ1-2; D ambiguous. The CDR3 consists of 13 residues. V lost 4 bases to trimming and J lost 5 bases, with 11 bases between them. This CDR3 is CASSSTRDYGYTF. The CDR3 coding sequence is TGTGCCAGCAGTTCTACCCGGGATTATGGCTACACCTTC.

This chain joins TRBV28 and TRBJ1-1; D gene unclear. CDR1 is MDHEN, CDR2 SYDVKM, per germline. The length of the CDR3 is 12 residues. Deletions cut 3 bases from V and 7 bases from J, with 9 bases between. This CDR3 reads CASSFGLREAFF. DNA for the CDR3: TGTGCCAGCAGTTTTGGACTGCGTGAAGCTTTCTTT. The entire variable domain, with the rest obtained from reference TRBV28 and TRBJ1-1, is as follows: DVKVTQSSRYLVKRTGEKVFLECVQDMDHENMFWYRQDPGLGLRLIYFSYDVKMKEKGDIPEGYSVSREKKERFSLILESASTNQTSMYLCASSFGLREAFFGQGTRLTVV.

CDR3 coding DNA: TGTGCCAGCAGTTTACGGGTCAAGTATGGCTACACCTTC. This translates into CASSLRVKYGYTF. V is TRBV28 and J is TRBJ1-2, with no clear D. The V gene's germline CDR1 is MDHEN and CDR2 SYDVKM. With 2 bases removed from V and 5 bases from J, the gap between germline ends came to 9 bases. The CDR3 is 13 residues long.

As concerns this clone: At one end, the junction sequence differs from germline, possibly due to a read error. Other DNA variants within this sample encode the same CDR3. The chain combines TRBV18 with TRBJ1-1; D gene uncertain. Germline V gene sequence: CDR1 KGHSH, CDR2 LQKENI. The CDR3 runs 13 residues. DNA for the CDR3: TGTGCCAGCTCACCAGGCTTGAATACTGAAGCTTTCTTT. It translates to CASSPGLNTEAFF.

The J gene is TRBJ2-2, the V gene TRBV6-5; 8 nucleotides agree with TRBD1. This CDR3 comprises 15 residues. The germline gives CDR1 MNHEY, CDR2 SVGAGI. J was trimmed by 0 bases and V by 5 bases; bases with no gene match: 2. The CDR3, as DNA: TGTGCCAGCAGTCGACAGGGGACGAACACCGGGGAGCTGTTTTTT. Its protein product is CASSRQGTNTGELFF.

This clone was detected a few times. The rearrangement links TRBV7-8 to TRBJ2-7; no clear D. Germline V gene sequence: CDR1 SGHVS, CDR2 FQNEAQ. The CDR3 has 13 amino acids. V was shortened by 1 base and J by 2 bases, with 6 bases between the two germline ends. The CDR3 DNA follows: TGTGCCAGCAGCTTAGTGCCAACCTACGAGCAGTACTTC. Translated, it gives CASSLVPTYEQYF.

This rearrangement joins TRBV18 to TRBJ2-1; TRBD2 matches at 8 bases. Germline CDR1 and CDR2: KGHSH and LQKENI. The CDR3 is made up of 16 amino acids. The V gene end was trimmed by 0 bases and the J gene end by 4 bases; junction bases not matched to a gene: 5. The CDR3 nucleotides read TGTGCCAGCTCACCACCGGGGACTAGGGGTTACAATGAGCAGTTCTTC. Translation: CASSPPGTRGYNEQFF.

The rearrangement links TRBV27 to TRBJ2-7, with 8 bases identical to TRBD1. Germline V gene data show CDR1 as MNHEY and CDR2 as SMNVEV (reference sequence). The CDR3 has 15 residues. With V trimmed by 2 bases and J by 3 bases, 6 bases remained unmatched. The CDR3 nucleotides read TGTGCCAGCAGTTTAGGCAGGGGGCCCATCTACGAGCAGTACTTC. Encoded protein: CASSLGRGPIYEQYF.

The genes are TRBV6-5 and TRBJ1-4; 7 bases are a match to TRBD1. The junction had 8 bases not matched to a gene; V was cut back by 4 bases and J by 6 bases. Germline V gene sequence: CDR1 MNHEY, CDR2 SVGAGI. This CDR3 contains 15 residues. CDR3 residues: CASSSPRDSHEKLFF. DNA of the CDR3: TGTGCCAGCAGTTCCCCCCGGGACAGCCATGAAAAACTGTTTTTT.

This clone was observed a handful of times. The chain joins TRBV18 to TRBJ1-1, with a weak D call TRBD1 (5 bases). CDR3 length: 13 residues. V dropped 6 bases and J dropped 1 base, with 9 bases sitting between them. Germline assignment: CDR1 KGHSH and CDR2 LQKENI. CDR3 DNA: TGTGCCAGCTCGGTTGGGGGGAACACTGAAGCTTTCTTT. This translates into CASSVGGNTEAFF.

J is TRBJ1-2 and V is TRBV7-9; TRBD1 matches 10 bases. The length of the CDR3 is 13 residues. Germline V lookup: CDR1 SEHNR, CDR2 FQNEAQ (reference sequence). V was clipped by 3 bases and J by 6 bases; unmatched bases: 1. CDR3 DNA: TGTGCCAGCAGCTTTGGGACAGGGGATGGCTACACCTTC. It translates to CASSFGTGDGYTF.

The chain combines TRBV27 with TRBJ2-7; 10 bases align to TRBD1. The V gene's germline CDR1 is MNHEY and CDR2 SMNVEV (reference sequence). The CDR3 is made up of 14 amino acids. J was trimmed by 9 bases and V by 5 bases; bases with no gene match: 10. The CDR3 nucleotides read TGTGCCAGCAGTGCCCCCGGGACAGGGGACGTGCAGTACTTC. This gives the protein CASSAPGTGDVQYF.

This rearrangement joins TRBV6-5 to TRBJ1-5, with D tentatively TRBD1 (5 bases). Trimming pared 6 bases from V and 3 bases from J, leaving 6 bases between. CDR1 is MNHEY and CDR2 is SVGAGI in the germline V gene. The CDR3 has 12 amino acids. CDR3 sequence (DNA): TGTGCCAGCAGGGGGCCCAATCAGCCCCAGCATTTT. Amino acids: CASRGPNQPQHF.

The V and J genes are TRBV28 and TRBJ2-7; TRBD1 or TRBD2 may be the D gene (7 bases each). Germline loops: CDR1 MDHEN, CDR2 SYDVKM. V was trimmed by 6 bases and J by 0 bases, leaving 15 bases between them. The CDR3 spans 15 residues. In DNA form, the CDR3 reads TGTGCCAGCAGCCCAGGGGGAGGGTCCTCCTACGAGCAGTACTTC. It yields the protein CASSPGGGSSYEQYF.

The V and J genes are TRBV29-1 and TRBJ2-7, with TRBD1 as a possible D gene (5 bases). The CDR3 extends over 11 amino acids. In germline, CDR1 is SQVTM, CDR2 ANQGSEA. V lost 6 bases to trimming and J lost 3 bases, with 9 bases between them. The CDR3 DNA sequence: TGCAGCGTCGTCAGGGACTACGAGCAGTACTTC. Translation: CSVVRDYEQYF.

The chain has TRBV12-3 or TRBV12-4 and TRBJ2-3; D not certain. This CDR3 contains 11 residues. Trimming shortened V by 5 bases and J by 12 bases, and 12 bases separated the two germline ends. CDR3 nucleotides: TGTGCCAGCAGTATGGACCTTTGTCAGTATTTT. Its translation is CASSMDLCQYF.